This record covers a single TCR beta chain. The data were obtained in a study of blood T cells in healthy people across ages. Germline CDR1 is SGDLS and CDR2 is YYNGEE. With 4 bases removed from V and 11 bases from J, the gap between germline ends came to 18 bases. The CDR3 length is 13 residues. Sample-barcoded 5' priming and a J-beta primer mix drove a second PCR of 7 to 11 cycles. TCRdb re-analysed the 5' RACE reads in MiXCR, keeping a single row per CDR3 protein. This table holds about a million distinct CDR3 sequences, about 48% found once. This receptor was identified in a man in his thirties or forties in good health. The chain carries TRBV9 and TRBJ2-5; D possibly uses TRBD1 or TRBD2 (5 bases each). The sequenced sample consisted of blood. The CDR3 protein is CASSPGPHNEQYF. CDR3 bases: TGTGCCAGCAGCCCGGGACCTCACAATGAGCAGTACTTC.